This T cell receptor (beta chain) was captured in a study of T cell clones after liver transplantation (dated by TCRdb to between 2018 and 2021). Regarding the study in general: The samples were obtained from ITN030ST, a randomized trial that attempted immunosuppression withdrawal within 2 years after liver transplantation. Donor-reactive T cell clones were identified by TCRbeta sequencing after a pre-transplant mixed lymphocyte reaction and then tracked in post-transplant blood. As an antigen-independent comparator for the donor-reactive sequences, third party-reactive TCRbeta sequences from pre-transplant MLRs were identified as well. Three of the eight recipients were HCV-positive; the others were transplanted for non-autoimmune, non-viral indications. No induction therapy was given to the subjects, and standard immunosuppression was administered until randomization at 12-24 months post-transplant. Tolerance meant complete immunosuppression withdrawal for at least one year without liver enzymes rising beyond twice the upper limit of normal. Blood samples were collected pre-transplant, pre-randomization before withdrawal, and post-randomization after either complete withdrawal or failed withdrawal. A cohort of 8 liver transplant recipients was studied, of whom 3 were classified as tolerant and 5 as non-tolerant.

Thawed unstimulated PBMCs were stained for CD3, CD4 and CD8 and FACS-sorted into CD3+CD4+ and CD3+CD8+ populations. All 8 studied subjects were randomized to withdrawal of immunosuppression. The Qiagen DNeasy Blood and Tissue Kit was used to isolate genomic DNA. From the cysteine up to the phenylalanine, the CDR3 has a length of 16 residues. The entry retains the CDR3 DNA only, 48 bases that are in frame from base 1. Here V drops 3 bases and J drops 4 bases, and the junction holds 11 bases not matched to any gene. In the germline V gene (reference sequence), CDR1 corresponds to MNHEY and CDR2 to SMNVEV. Using immunoSEQ, frozen genomic DNA was subjected to high-throughput TCRbeta CDR3 sequencing, a process that included PCR amplification, mapping, bias correction and internal controls. The published analysis was carried out like this. Only productive rearrangements were retained, with each unique TCRbeta sequence defined by its CDR3 nucleotide sequence together with its V and J gene. A sequence counted as donor-reactive only if the sequence showed at least 5-fold expansion in CFSE-low cells compared with unstimulated pre-transplant cells and had a frequency of at least 0.01%. To ensure at least 90% detection power, minimum frequency thresholds were set for each subject based on that subject's lowest-template unstimulated sample. Repertoire turnover was measured by Jensen-Shannon divergence between the top 1000 TCRbeta sequences post- and pre-transplant. Two-sided Fisher's exact tests were used to test for changes in the detection of donor-reactive sequences. TCRdb took this table from immuneACCESS and kept in-frame rearrangements with V and J called. Such tables lack part of the clones; where checked against another copy, unresolved V genes explain under half of the gap, and the rest is unexplained. V and J calls plus clone size are reproduced from that table; the DNA served to infer D and trimming. Within this sample are about 51,000 clones, with approximately 87% of them counted one time only. Around 15% of the sample goes to the ten largest clones.

The study at large found these results: Because no allograft tissue specimens were available, donor-reactive T cells may have migrated into the graft instead of being deleted. Conclusions were preliminary, limited by small, heterogeneous patient numbers and non-standardized post-transplant time points. Donor-reactive sequences declined more than third party-reactive ones, suggesting partial antigen-specific deletion unrelated to withdrawal success. A significant post-transplant decrease in circulating donor-reactive CD4 TCRbeta sequences was observed in most of the 8 subjects, irrespective of tolerance or HCV status. Once repertoire turnover was taken into account, donor-reactive detection showed a significant reduction for CD4 in 7 of 8 subjects and for CD8 in 8 of 8. In two subjects, low numbers of available donor cells limited the measurable donor-reactive repertoire.

On this clone: Its binding antigen is unknown. It has no much larger one-base neighbor in the sample; base qualities were not kept.

Here the chain combines TRBV27 and TRBJ2-5, and 7 junctional nucleotides match TRBD1. The specimen comprised CD8+ T cells from blood, sampled 12 months after liver transplant. The clonotype comes from a human patient who received a liver transplant. After a transplant, certain T cells may trace back to the graft donor. CDR3 region: CASSFGAGGGLETQYF. The DNA sequence is as follows: TGTGCCAGCAGTTTCGGGGCAGGGGGTGGGTTAGAGACCCAGTACTTC.